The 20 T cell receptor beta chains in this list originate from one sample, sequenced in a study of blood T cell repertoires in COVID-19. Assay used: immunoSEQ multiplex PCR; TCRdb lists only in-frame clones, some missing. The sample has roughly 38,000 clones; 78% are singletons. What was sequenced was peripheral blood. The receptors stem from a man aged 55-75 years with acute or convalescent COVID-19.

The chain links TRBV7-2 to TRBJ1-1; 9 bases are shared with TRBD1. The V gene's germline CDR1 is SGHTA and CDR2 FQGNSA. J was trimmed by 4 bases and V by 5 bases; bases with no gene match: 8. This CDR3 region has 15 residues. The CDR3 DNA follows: TGTGCCAGCAGCCCACGGACAGGGGTGTTCACTGAAGCTTTCTTT. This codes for CASSPRTGVFTEAFF.

Here the CDR3 DNA reads TGTGCCAGCAGCTTAGGCCTAGCGGGACCTGCTGGGAACGAGCAGTACTTC. It yields the protein CASSLGLAGPAGNEQYF. The genes are TRBV13 and TRBJ2-7; 9 positions match TRBD2. The CDR3 consists of 17 residues. V lost 0 bases and J lost 5; bases outside the gene matches: 11. Germline V gene lookup returns CDR1 PRHDT and CDR2 FYEKMQ (reference sequence). Using reference TRBV13 and TRBJ2-7 for the parts outside the CDR3, the full variable domain is AAGVIQSPRHLIKEKRETATLKCYPIPRHDTVYWYQQGPGQDPQFLISFYEKMQSDKGSIPDRFSAQQFSDYHSELNMSSLELGDSALYFCASSLGLAGPAGNEQYFGPGTRLTVT.

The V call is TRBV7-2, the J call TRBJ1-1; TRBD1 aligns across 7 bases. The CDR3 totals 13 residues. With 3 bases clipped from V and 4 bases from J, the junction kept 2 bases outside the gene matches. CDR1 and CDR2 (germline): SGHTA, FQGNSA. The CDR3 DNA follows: TGTGCCAGCAGCTTGGACAGGAGCACTGAAGCTTTCTTT. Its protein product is CASSLDRSTEAFF. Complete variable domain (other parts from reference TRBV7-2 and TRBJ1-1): GAGVSQSPSNKVTEKGKDVELRCDPISGHTALYWYRQSLGQGLEFLIYFQGNSAPDKSGLPSDRFSAERTGGSVSTLTIQRTQQEDSAVYLCASSLDRSTEAFFGQGTRLTVV.

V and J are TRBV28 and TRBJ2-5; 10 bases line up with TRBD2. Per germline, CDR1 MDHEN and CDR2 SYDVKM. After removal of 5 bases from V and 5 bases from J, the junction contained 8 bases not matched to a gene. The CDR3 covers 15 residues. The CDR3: CASSRLAGERETQYF. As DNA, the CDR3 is TGTGCCAGCAGTCGTCTAGCGGGAGAGAGGGAGACCCAGTACTTC.

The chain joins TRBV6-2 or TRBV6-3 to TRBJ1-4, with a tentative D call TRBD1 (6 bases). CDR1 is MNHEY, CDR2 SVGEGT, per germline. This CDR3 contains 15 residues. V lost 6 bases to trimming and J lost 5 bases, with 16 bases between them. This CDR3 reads CASSTGGRRNEKLFF. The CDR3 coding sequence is TGTGCCAGCAGCACGGGGGGCAGGAGAAATGAAAAACTGTTTTTT.

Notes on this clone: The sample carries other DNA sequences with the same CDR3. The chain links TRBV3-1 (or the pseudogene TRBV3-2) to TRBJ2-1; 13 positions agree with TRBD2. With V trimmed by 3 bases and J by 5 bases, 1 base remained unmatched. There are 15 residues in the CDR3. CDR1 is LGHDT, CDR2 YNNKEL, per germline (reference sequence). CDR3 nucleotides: TGTGCCAGCAGCCAGGGACTAGCGGGGAACAATGAGCAGTTCTTC. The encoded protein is CASSQGLAGNNEQFF.

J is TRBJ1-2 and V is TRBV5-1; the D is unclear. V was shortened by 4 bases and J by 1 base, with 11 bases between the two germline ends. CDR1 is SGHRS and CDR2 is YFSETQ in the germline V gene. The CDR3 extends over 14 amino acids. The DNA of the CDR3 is TGCGCCAGCAGCACCCGACGGAGTAACTATGGCTACACCTTC. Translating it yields CASSTRRSNYGYTF.

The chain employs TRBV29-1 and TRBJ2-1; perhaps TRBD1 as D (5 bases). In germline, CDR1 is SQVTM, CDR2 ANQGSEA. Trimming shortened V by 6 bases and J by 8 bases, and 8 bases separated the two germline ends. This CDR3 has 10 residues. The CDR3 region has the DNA TGCAGCGTGGACAAACATGAGCAGTTCTTC. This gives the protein CSVDKHEQFF.

CDR3 in DNA: TGCGCCAGCAGCTCGGGACAGCCTCCCTTCTCTGGGGCCAACGTCCTGACTTTC. Translation gives CASSSGQPPFSGANVLTF. This rearrangement joins TRBV5-1 to TRBJ2-6; 7 bases fit TRBD1. The germline gives CDR1 SGHRS, CDR2 YFSETQ. This CDR3 has 18 amino acids. Losses at the gene ends were 3 bases for V and 0 bases for J; bases not matched to a gene: 9.

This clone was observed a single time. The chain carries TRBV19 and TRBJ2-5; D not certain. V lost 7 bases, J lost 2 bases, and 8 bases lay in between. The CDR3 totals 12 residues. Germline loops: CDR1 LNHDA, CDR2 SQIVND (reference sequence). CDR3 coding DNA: TGTGCCAGTAACCGAGGACAAGAGACCCAGTACTTC. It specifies CASNRGQETQYF.

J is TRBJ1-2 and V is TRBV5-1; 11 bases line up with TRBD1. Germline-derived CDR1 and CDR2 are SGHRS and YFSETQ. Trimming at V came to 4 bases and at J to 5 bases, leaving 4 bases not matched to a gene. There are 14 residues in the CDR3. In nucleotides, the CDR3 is TGCGCCAGCAGCCGGGACAGGGGGGAGTATGGCTACACCTTC. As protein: CASSRDRGEYGYTF.

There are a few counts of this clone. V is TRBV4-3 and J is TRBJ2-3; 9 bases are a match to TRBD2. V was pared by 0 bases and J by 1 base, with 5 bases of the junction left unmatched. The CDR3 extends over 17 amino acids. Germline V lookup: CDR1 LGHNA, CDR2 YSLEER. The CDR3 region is CASSQEDRTSGTDTQYF. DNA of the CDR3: TGCGCCAGCAGCCAAGAGGATCGGACTAGCGGCACAGATACGCAGTATTTT.

CDR3 nucleotides: TGTGCCAGCAGCTTAGTGGGACAGAACTACGAGCAGTACTTC. It translates to CASSLVGQNYEQYF. The chain links TRBV11-2 to TRBJ2-7; 7 nucleotides match TRBD1. The J segment lost 3 bases and the V segment lost 1 base, leaving 3 bases of the junction unmatched. This CDR3 is built from 14 residues. Germline V gives CDR1 SGHAT, CDR2 FQNNGV.

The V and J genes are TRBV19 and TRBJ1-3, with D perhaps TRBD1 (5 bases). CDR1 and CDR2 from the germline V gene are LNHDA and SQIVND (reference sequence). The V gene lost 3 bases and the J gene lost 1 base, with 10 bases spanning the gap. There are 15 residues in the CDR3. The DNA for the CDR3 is TGTGCCAGTAGTATCGGGAGGGGATCTGGAAACACCATATATTTT. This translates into CASSIGRGSGNTIYF.

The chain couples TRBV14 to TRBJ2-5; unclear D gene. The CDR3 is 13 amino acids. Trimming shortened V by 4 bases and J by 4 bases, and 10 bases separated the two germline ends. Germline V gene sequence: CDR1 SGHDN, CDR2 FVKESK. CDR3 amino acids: CASSPRLAETQYF. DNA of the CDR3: TGTGCCAGCAGCCCCAGACTGGCAGAGACCCAGTACTTC.

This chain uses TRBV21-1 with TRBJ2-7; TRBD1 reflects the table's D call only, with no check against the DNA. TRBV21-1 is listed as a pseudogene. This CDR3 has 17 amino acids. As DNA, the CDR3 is TGTGCCAGCAGCAAAAGGCCATACACAGGGGTTGGTTACGAGCAGTACTTC. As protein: CASSKRPYTGVGYEQYF.

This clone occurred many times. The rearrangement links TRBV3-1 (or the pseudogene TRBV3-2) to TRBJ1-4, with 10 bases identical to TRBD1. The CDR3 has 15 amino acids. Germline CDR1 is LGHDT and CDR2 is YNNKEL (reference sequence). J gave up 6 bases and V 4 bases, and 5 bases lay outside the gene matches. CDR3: CASSLIGTGDEKLFF. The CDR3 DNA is TGTGCCAGCAGCCTCATCGGGACAGGGGATGAAAAACTGTTTTTT.

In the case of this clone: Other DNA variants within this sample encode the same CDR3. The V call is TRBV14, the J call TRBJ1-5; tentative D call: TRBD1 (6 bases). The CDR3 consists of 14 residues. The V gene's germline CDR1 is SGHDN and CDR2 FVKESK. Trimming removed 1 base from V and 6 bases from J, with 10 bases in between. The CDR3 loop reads CASSQGGLGQPQHF. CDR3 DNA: TGTGCCAGCAGCCAAGGGGGGCTAGGTCAGCCCCAGCATTTT.

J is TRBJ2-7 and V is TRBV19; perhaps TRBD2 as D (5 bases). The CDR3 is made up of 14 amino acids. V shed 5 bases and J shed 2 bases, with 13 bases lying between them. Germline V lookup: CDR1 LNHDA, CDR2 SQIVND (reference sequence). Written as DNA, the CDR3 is TGTGCCAGTAGTCCTACCCCCGGGGCCTACGAGCAGTACTTC. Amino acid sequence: CASSPTPGAYEQYF.

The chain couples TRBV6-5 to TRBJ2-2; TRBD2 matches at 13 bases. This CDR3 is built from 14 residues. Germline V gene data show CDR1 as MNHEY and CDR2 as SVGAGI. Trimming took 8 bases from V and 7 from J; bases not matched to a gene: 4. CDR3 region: CASGTSGKGGELFF. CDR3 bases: TGTGCCAGCGGGACTAGCGGGAAGGGCGGGGAGCTGTTTTTT.